This record looks at one T cell receptor beta chain sequence and its context. Its target is not known. This could be a read error, since a much larger clone is one nucleotide away. Any patient presenting with uncontrolled infection, other autoimmune disease, pregnancy or lactation was left out. The CDR3 has 15 residues. The V gene's germline CDR1 is ENHRY and CDR2 SYGVKD. These data come from a study of T cells in Graves' hyperthyroidism and ophthalmopathy. It was RNA transcripts that yielded the amplified TCR beta CDR3 regions. HTBI primers were the set used in a first-round RT-PCR of the TCR CDR3. TCRdb re-called the multiplex PCR reads with MiXCR, one entry per CDR3 protein. The sample has roughly 500,000 distinct CDR3 sequences; 40% to 50% are singletons. The study, taken as a whole, reports: In the blood, most expanded thyroid clonotypes above 0.001 appeared as well. Stable hyperthyroidism was told apart from ophthalmopathy by a model built on 13 V-J features. Model predictions of ophthalmopathy came a median approximately seven months before onset.

The sequenced sample was peripheral blood or thyroid tissue (not recorded which). This TCR was recovered from an adult woman with Graves' disease, either hyperthyroidism or ophthalmopathy (not recorded which). The V call is TRBV10-3, the J call TRBJ1-3, with D unclear. The CDR3 loop is CAISESRSTGNAIYF. The DNA for the CDR3 is TGTGCCATCAGTGAGTCGAGATCAACTGGAAACGCCATATATTTT.